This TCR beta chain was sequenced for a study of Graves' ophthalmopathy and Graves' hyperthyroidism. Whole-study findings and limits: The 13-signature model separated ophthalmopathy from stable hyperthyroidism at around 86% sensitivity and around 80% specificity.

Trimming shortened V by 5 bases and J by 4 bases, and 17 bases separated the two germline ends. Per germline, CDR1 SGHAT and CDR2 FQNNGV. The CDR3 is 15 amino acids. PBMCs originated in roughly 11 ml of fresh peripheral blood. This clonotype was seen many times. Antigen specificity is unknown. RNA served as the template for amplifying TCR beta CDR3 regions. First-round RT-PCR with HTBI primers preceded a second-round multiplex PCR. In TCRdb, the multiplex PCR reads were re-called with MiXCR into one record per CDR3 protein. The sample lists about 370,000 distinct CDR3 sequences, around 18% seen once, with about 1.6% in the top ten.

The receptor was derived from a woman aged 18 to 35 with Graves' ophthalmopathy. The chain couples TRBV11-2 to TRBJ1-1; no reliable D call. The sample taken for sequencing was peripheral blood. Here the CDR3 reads CASSPLSLSSTEAFF. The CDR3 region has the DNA TGTGCCAGCAGCCCACTTTCTCTTTCATCCACTGAAGCTTTCTTT.